This T cell receptor (beta chain) was captured by sequencing in a study of OX40 agonist ivuxolimab in advanced cancers. Whole-study context: Participants could have had prior anti-PD-1, anti-PD-L1 or anti-CTLA-4 therapy, and roughly 40% had some. Of the patients, three showed partial responses, one with hepatocellular carcinoma and two with cutaneous melanoma.

Sequenced by immunoSEQ multiplex PCR; TCRdb stores in-frame clones only, minus some. This repertoire shows about 36,000 clones, about 88% found once; its top ten account for roughly 4%. Findings of the study overall: Blood T cells, both CD4+ and CD8+, expanded clonally by week 6 at 0.1 to 3.0 mg/kg. Antigen specificity was not determined for the expanded peripheral T cells.

The germline gives CDR1 ENHRY, CDR2 SYGVKD. This CDR3 is built from 13 residues. The ends were cut back, 5 bases at V and 5 bases at J, with 10 bases in the middle. About this clone: Its antigen is unknown.

This clonotype originated in an adult with an advanced solid tumor such as melanoma, head and neck, liver or kidney cancer. Sequenced material: CD4+ or CD8+ T cells sorted from blood, taken in a trial of the OX40 agonist ivuxolimab. The rearrangement joins TRBV10-3 to TRBJ1-5, with D uncertain. This CDR3 is CAISWEIDQPQHF. For the CDR3, the DNA is TGTGCCATCAGTTGGGAGATCGATCAGCCCCAGCATTTT.